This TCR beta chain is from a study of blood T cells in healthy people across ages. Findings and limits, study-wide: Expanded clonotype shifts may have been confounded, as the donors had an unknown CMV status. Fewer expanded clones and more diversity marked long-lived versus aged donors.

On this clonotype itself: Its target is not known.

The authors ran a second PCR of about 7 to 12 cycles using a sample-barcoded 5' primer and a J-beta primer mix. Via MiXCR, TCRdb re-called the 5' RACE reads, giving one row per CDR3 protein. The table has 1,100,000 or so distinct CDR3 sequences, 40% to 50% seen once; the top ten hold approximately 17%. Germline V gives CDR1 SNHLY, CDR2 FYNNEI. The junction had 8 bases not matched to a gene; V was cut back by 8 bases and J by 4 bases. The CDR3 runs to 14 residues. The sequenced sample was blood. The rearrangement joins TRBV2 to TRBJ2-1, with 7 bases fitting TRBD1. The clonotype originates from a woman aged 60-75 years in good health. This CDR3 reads CASLPGQLYNEQFF. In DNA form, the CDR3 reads TGTGCCAGCCTACCGGGACAGCTGTACAATGAGCAGTTCTTC.